Shown below are 3 T cell receptor beta chains from a single sample sequenced in a study of shared clonotypes between healthy human individuals. Method: immunoSEQ multiplex PCR; TCRdb's copy keeps in-frame clones and lacks some. The sample has millions of clones, approximately 95% seen once. Source material: naive CD4+ T cells sorted from blood. The sample's subset: CD45RA+ positively selected. The receptors here all came from a man in his late teens or twenties in good health.

The chain combines TRBV27 with TRBJ1-4; D not certain. Germline loops: CDR1 MNHEY, CDR2 SMNVEV (reference sequence). V gave up 2 bases and J gave up 3 bases, with 13 bases separating them. The CDR3 contains 16 residues. This CDR3 is CASSLRVVFPNEKLFF. CDR3 bases: TGTGCCAGCAGTTTACGGGTGGTATTTCCTAATGAAAAACTGTTTTTT.

The gene calls are TRBV25-1 and TRBJ2-1; D may be TRBD2 (6 bases). The CDR3 consists of 14 residues. V gave up 5 bases and J gave up 5 bases, with 13 bases separating them. From germline, CDR1 is MGHDK and CDR2 SYGVNS. In nucleotides, the CDR3 is TGTGCCAGCAGTCCAATCGGGGGTAACAATGAGCAGTTCTTC. Translated, it gives CASSPIGGNNEQFF.

This chain joins TRBV11-2 and TRBJ1-4, with no clear D. The germline gives CDR1 SGHAT, CDR2 FQNNGV. The CDR3 sequence is 15 residues long. V lost 2 bases to trimming and J lost 1 base, with 8 bases between them. The CDR3 spells CASSLRPGTNEKLFF. The CDR3 DNA sequence: TGTGCCAGCAGCTTACGGCCGGGAACTAATGAAAAACTGTTTTTT.